This T cell receptor beta chain appears in the sequencing data of a study of OX40 agonist ivuxolimab in advanced cancers. Describing the broader study: Ivuxolimab, which targeted the costimulatory receptor OX40 (CD134), was an agonistic, fully human IgG2 monoclonal antibody. Of the roughly 50 dose-escalation patients, hepatocellular carcinoma was present in around 20, melanoma in around 15, renal cell carcinoma in 9 and head and neck cancer in 9. The monotherapy dose-escalation portion (N ≈ 50 patients) of the phase I ivuxolimab trial is reported in the paper. A male proportion of roughly 80% and a mean age of approximately 61 years, ranging from 23 to 79, were recorded for the dose-escalation cohort. Partial responses were achieved by three dose-escalation patients, of whom one had hepatocellular carcinoma and two had cutaneous melanoma. Peripheral TCRbeta sequencing aimed to test whether ivuxolimab altered TCR sequence diversity and caused clonal T-cell expansion. Intravenous ivuxolimab was administered to patients every 2 weeks at six dose levels: 0.01, 0.1, 0.3, 1.5, 3 and 10 mg/kg. Prior anti-PD-1, anti-PD-L1 or anti-CTLA-4 therapy was permitted, and checkpoint inhibitors had been received by roughly 42% of dose-escalation patients. Beyond this particular receptor, the publication reports: Low levels of normalized T-cell clonal expansion were also shown by some nonresponding patients. In the 0.1-3.0 mg/kg groups, partial responders had among the lowest normalized peripheral clonal expansion, particularly in CD8+ T cells. After ivuxolimab, expanded clones were on average more numerous among CD8+ T cells than among CD4+ T cells. Antigen specificity was not determined for the clonally expanded peripheral T cells. At doses of 0.1 to 3.0 mg/kg, clonal expansion of both CD4+ and CD8+ blood T cells was observed from baseline to week 6.

As to this clone: Its antigen specificity is not known. Per-nucleotide qualities are absent, and no much larger clonotype sits a single base away.

For sequencing of the TCRbeta CDR3 region, genomic DNA was extracted from the sorted cells. The immunoSEQ Assay was used to sequence the TCRbeta CDR3 regions. This is the immuneACCESS table as TCRdb keeps it, with only in-frame sequences that have V and J called. A part of the clones is gone; compared with another copy, unresolved V genes explain less than half, and the rest is unexplained. Within this sample are under 25,000 clones, with around 80% of them counted one time only. The top ten hold 25% to 35% of the sample. The trial excluded patients who had a history of autoimmune disease or were on systemic immunosuppression. Peripheral blood for TCR sequencing was collected from all dose cohorts at baseline, on cycle 4 day 1, and on cycle 7 day 1. Samples came from an open-label, multicenter, first-in-human phase I dose-escalation trial of ivuxolimab. Adults with locally advanced or metastatic melanoma, renal cell, hepatocellular, or head and neck squamous cell carcinoma were enrolled in the trial. CD4+ and CD8+ T cells were sorted separately from peripheral blood before TCR sequencing.

The CDR3 goes from the cysteine to the phenylalanine over 14 residues. The kept DNA is CDR3 alone, 42 bases in frame from the first base. V is pared back by 8 bases and J by 1 base, with 14 bases lying between the germline termini. The germline V gene (reference sequence) specifies MNHEY as CDR1 and SMNVEV as CDR2. The sequence links TRBV27 to TRBJ1-1, with TRBD1 as a weak D call on 6 bases. The sequencing here drew on CD4+ or CD8+ T cells sorted from blood, taken in a trial of the OX40 agonist ivuxolimab. The TCR comes from an adult with an advanced solid tumor such as melanoma, head and neck, liver or kidney cancer. The encoded CDR3 is CASSPGAGNTEAFF. The DNA sequence is given as TGTGCCAGCTCACCAGGGGCGGGGAACACTGAAGCTTTCTTT.